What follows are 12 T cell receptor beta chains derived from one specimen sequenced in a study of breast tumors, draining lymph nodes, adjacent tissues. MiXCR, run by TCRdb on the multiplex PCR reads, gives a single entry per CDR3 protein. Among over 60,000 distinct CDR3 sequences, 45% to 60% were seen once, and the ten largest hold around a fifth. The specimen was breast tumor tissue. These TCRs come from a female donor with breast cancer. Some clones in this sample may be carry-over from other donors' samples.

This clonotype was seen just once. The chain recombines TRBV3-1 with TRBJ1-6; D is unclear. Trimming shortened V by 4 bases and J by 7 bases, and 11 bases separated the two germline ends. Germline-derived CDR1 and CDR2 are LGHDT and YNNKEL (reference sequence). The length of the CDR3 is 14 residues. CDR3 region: CASSPTRRNSPLHF. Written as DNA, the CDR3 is TGTGCCAGCAGCCCGACCCGGAGGAATTCACCCCTCCACTTT.

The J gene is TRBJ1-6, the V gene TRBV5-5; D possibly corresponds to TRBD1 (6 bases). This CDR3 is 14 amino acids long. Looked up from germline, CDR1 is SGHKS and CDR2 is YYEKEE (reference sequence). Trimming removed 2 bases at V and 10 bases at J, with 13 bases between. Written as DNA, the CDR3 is TGTGCCAGCAGCTTCGCAGGGGTCCGATCACCCCTCCACTTT. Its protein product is CASSFAGVRSPLHF.

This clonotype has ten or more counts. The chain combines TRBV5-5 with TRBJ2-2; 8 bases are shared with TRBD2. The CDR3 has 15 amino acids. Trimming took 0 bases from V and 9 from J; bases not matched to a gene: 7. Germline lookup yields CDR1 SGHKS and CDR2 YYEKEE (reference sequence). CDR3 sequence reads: CASSLAGGEARELFF. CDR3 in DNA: TGTGCCAGCAGCTTGGCCGGGGGGGAGGCGCGGGAGCTGTTTTTT.

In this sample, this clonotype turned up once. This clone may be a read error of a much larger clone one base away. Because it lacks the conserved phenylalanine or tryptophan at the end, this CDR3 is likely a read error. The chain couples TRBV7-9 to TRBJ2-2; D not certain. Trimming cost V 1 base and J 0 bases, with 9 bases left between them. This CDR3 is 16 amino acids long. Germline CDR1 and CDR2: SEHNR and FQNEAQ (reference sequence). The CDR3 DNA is TGTGCCAGCAGCTTAGGTCTCAGCCCGAACACCGGGGAGCTGTTTTCT. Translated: CASSLGLSPNTGELFS.

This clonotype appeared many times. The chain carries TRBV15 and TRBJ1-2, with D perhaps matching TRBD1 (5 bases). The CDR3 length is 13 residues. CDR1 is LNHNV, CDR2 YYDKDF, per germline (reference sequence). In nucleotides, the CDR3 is TGTGCGAATCAACTGGGGGTACCCTATGGCTACACCTTC. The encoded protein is CANQLGVPYGYTF. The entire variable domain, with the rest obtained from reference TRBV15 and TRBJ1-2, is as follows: DAMVIQNPRYQVTQFGKPVTLSCSQTLNHNVMYWYQQKSSQAPKLLFHYYDKDFNNEADTPDNFQSRRPNTSFCFLDIRSPGLGDTAMYLCANQLGVPYGYTFGSGTRLTVV.

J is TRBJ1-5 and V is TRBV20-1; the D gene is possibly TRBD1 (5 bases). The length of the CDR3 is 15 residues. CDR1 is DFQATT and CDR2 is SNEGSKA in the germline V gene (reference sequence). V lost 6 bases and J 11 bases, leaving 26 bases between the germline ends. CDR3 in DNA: TGCAGTGCCAGCCCTAAGGCACCCCCGGGGGGGGCCCAGCATTTT. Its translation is CSASPKAPPGGAQHF.

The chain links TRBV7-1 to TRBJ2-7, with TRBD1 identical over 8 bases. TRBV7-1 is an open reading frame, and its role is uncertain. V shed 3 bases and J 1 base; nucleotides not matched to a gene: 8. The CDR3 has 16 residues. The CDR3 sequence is CASSSPGQGASYEQYF. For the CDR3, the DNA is TGTGCCAGCAGCTCTCCCGGGCAGGGGGCATCCTACGAGCAGTACTTC.

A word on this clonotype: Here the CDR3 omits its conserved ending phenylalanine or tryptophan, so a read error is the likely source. The CDR3 region is CASSFISWTGNEQFS. DNA of the CDR3: TGTGCCAGCAGTTTCATATCTTGGACAGGTAATGAGCAGTTCTCC. The chain combines TRBV12-3 or TRBV12-4 with TRBJ2-1; 7 bases map to TRBD1. V lost 3 bases and J lost 7; bases outside the gene matches: 9. The CDR3 consists of 15 residues.

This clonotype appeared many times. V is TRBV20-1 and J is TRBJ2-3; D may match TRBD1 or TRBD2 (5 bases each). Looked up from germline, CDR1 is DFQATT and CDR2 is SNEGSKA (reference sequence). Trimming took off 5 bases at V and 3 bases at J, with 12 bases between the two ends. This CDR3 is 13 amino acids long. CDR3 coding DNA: TGCAGTGCTTACCCCGGGACGACAGATACGCAGTATTTT. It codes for CSAYPGTTDTQYF.

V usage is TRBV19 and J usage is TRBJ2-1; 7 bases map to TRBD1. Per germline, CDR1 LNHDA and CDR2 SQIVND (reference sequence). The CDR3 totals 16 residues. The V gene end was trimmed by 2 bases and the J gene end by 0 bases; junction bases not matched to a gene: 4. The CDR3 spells CASSISGTVSYNEQFF. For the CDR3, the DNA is TGTGCCAGTAGTATATCCGGGACAGTCTCCTACAATGAGCAGTTCTTC.

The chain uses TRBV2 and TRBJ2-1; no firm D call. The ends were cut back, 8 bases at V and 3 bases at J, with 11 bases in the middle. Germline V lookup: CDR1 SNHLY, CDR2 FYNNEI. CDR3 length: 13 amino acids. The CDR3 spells CASRFYSYNEQFF. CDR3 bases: TGTGCCAGCCGCTTTTACAGCTACAATGAGCAGTTCTTC. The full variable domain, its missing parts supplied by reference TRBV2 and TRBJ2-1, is EPEVTQTPSHQVTQMGQEVILRCVPISNHLYFYWYRQILGQKVEFLVSFYNNEISEKSEIFDDQFSVERPDGSNFTLKIRSTKLEDSAMYFCASRFYSYNEQFFGPGTRLTVL.

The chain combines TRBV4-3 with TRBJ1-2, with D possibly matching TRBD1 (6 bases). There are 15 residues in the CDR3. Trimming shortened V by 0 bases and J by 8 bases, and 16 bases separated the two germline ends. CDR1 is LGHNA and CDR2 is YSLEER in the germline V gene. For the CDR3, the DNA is TGCGCCAGCAGCCAAGATGGTGCGGGGGGCCGAGGCTACACCTTC. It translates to CASSQDGAGGRGYTF.